The clone carrying this T cell receptor (beta chain) was recorded only once. Trimming removed 4 bases at V and 8 bases at J, with 21 bases between. Looked up from germline, CDR1 is SNHLY and CDR2 is FYNNEI. The CDR3 covers 16 residues. This specimen belongs to a study of blood T cell repertoires in COVID-19. Produced via immunoSEQ multiplex PCR; TCRdb's table is partial and in-frame only. The repertoire holds over 100,000 clones, with approximately 86% as singletons. The sequenced sample consisted of peripheral blood. This receptor was obtained from a man in his forties with acute or convalescent COVID-19. J is TRBJ1-5 and V is TRBV2; perhaps TRBD1 as D (5 bases). CDR3 residues: CASSVDIPDQREPQHF. The CDR3 nucleotides are TGTGCCAGCAGTGTGGACATCCCAGACCAACGGGAGCCCCAGCATTTT.